The 3 T cell receptor beta chains below all came from one sample that was sequenced in a study of cytomegalovirus exposure and HLA in healthy donors. PCR employed 60 Vbeta and 13 Jbeta primers. TCRdb's table, derived via immunoSEQ multiplex PCR, lists solely in-frame clones and lacks some. The sample contains 140,000 or so clones, 80% of which appear only once. Source material: PBMCs. All receptors come from a man aged 35 to 55 in good health and CMV-seronegative.

This sequence joins TRBV6-6 and TRBJ2-5, with TRBD2 matching 8 bases. This CDR3 spans 15 amino acids. Germline CDR1 reads MNHNY; CDR2 reads SVGAGI (reference sequence). After removal of 7 bases from V and 3 bases from J, the junction contained 10 bases not matched to a gene. DNA of the CDR3: TGTGCCAGCACCCAAGCGGGGGCCGGCAAAGAGACCCAGTACTTC. Translating it yields CASTQAGAGKETQYF.

The chain is built from TRBV5-5 and TRBJ2-2; 10 bases match TRBD1. This CDR3 region has 18 residues. The ends lost 5 bases at V and 0 bases at J; junction bases unmatched: 10. Germline CDR1 reads SGHKS; CDR2 reads YYEKEE (reference sequence). The CDR3 is CASSNRDRGSANTGELFF. For the CDR3, the DNA is TGTGCCAGCAGTAACCGGGACAGGGGAAGCGCGAACACCGGGGAGCTGTTTTTT. The complete variable domain, with remaining parts taken from reference TRBV5-5 and TRBJ2-2, reads DAGVTQSPTHLIKTRGQQVTLRCSPISGHKSVSWYQQVLGQGPQFIFQYYEKEERGRGNFPDRFSARQFPNYSSELNVNALLLGDSALYLCASSNRDRGSANTGELFFGEGSRLTVL.

In this sample, this clone turned up a few times. This chain joins TRBV6-5 and TRBJ1-2, with TRBD1 as a possible D gene (6 bases). CDR1 and CDR2 (germline): MNHEY, SVGAGI. CDR3 length: 13 residues. V shed 6 bases and J shed 5 bases, with 13 bases lying between them. The CDR3 sequence is CASSSRTEYGYTF. For the CDR3, the DNA is TGTGCCAGCAGCTCTCGGACAGAGTATGGCTACACCTTC.